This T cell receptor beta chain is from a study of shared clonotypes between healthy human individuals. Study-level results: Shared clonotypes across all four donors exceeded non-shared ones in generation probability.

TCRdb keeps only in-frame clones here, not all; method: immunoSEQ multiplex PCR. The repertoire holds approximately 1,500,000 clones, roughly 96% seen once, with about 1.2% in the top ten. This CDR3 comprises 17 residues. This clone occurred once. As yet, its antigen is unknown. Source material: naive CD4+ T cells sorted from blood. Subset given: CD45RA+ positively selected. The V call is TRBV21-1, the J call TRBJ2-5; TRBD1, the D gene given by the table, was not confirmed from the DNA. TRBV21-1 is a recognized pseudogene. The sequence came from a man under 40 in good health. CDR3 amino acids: CASSKVPRPGEQETQYF. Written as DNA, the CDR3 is TGTGCCAGCAGCAAAGTTCCAAGGCCAGGGGAACAAGAGACCCAGTACTTC.